This T cell receptor beta chain appears in the sequencing data of a study of T cells in Graves' hyperthyroidism and ophthalmopathy (dated 2019 in TCRdb). For context, the study as a whole: Peripheral blood samples were taken at the time of initial diagnosis, prior to any treatment. An independent validation cohort of under 20 hyperthyroidism patients and 15 or so patients who later progressed to ophthalmopathy tested prospective prediction of ophthalmopathy. Following sampling, methimazole starting at 30 mg daily was given to hyperthyroidism patients, and high-dose intravenous methylprednisolone was given to ophthalmopathy patients. The paper reports TCR Vbeta CDR3 sequencing of approximately 140 peripheral blood samples: 40 or so ophthalmopathy, fewer than 85 hyperthyroidism and 17 progressor patients. A discovery cohort of about a hundred patients, roughly 45 with Graves' ophthalmopathy and 55 to 60 with stable Graves' hyperthyroidism, was used to find distinguishing TCR V-J signatures. The study also compared thyroid tissue and blood T-cell repertoires from five or six Graves' hyperthyroidism patients. For training and testing, the 100 or so patients in the discovery cohort were randomly divided in a 7:3 ratio.

The V and J ends are trimmed by 2 bases and 12 bases, leaving 17 bases between them. According to the germline V gene (reference sequence), CDR1 reads LGHDT and CDR2 reads YNNKEL. The CDR3 holds 14 amino acids from the cysteine to the phenylalanine. Only the CDR3 part of the read is kept: 42 bases, read in frame from the first base. What the authors observed across the whole study: Most expanded thyroid clonotypes (frequency above 0.001) were also detected in blood, a finding suggesting that blood repertoires may reflect thyroid immune responses. No statistical method was used to set the sample size in advance, and investigators knew the group allocation. A model built on a 13 V-J signature distinguished ophthalmopathy from stable hyperthyroidism, reaching roughly 88% sensitivity and 81.08% specificity in cross-validation and 80%/75% in testing. During validation, the model predicted progression to ophthalmopathy a median of about 5.9 months ahead of onset, with roughly 65% sensitivity and around 73% specificity.

This clonotype was observed at least ten times. There is no known antigen for this receptor. Base qualities were left out, and no much larger clone turns up one base away. Stable Graves' hyperthyroidism was defined as the absence of progression to ophthalmopathy over 18 months of follow-up. The hyperthyroidism patients were between 18 and 65 years old and newly diagnosed, with a disease duration of less than 2 months. Patients with uncontrolled infections, other autoimmune diseases, pregnancy or lactation were excluded. Diagnoses were based on clinical symptoms, serum thyroxine and TRAb, thyroid ultrasound and orbital computed tomography. PBMCs were isolated from around 10 ml of fresh peripheral blood by Ficoll-Paque density gradient centrifugation. Trizol reagent was used to extract total RNA, and RNA quality was then checked on an Agilent 2100 Bioanalyzer. The TCR beta CDR3 regions were amplified from the RNA transcripts. A first-round RT-PCR of the TCR CDR3 used the HTBI primer set with the Qiagen OneStep RT-PCR kit. Libraries were constructed in a second round of multiplex PCR, after which size selection and purification were performed. Libraries were sequenced paired-end with 100 bp reads on an Illumina HiSeq2000. As for the original processing: SOAPnuke was used to process the raw data, throwing out any read that contained adapters or uncalled bases, had a mean Phred below 15, or lacked an exact constant-primer or identifier match. COPE v1.2.5 was used to merge the high-quality paired reads, and each unique nucleotide sequence was defined as a clonotype. MiTCR v1.1 was used to align the clonotypes against IMGT TRBV, TRBD and TRBJ reference segments. Analysis was restricted to V-J combinations with a frequency above 0.0001, which covered roughly 99% of repertoires. A TCS score was defined as the ratio between F50 (clonal expansion) and ExV (chaos), using BLOSUM62-based TCRdist between CDR3 peptides within each V-J. Welch's t-statistics and random forest reduced some 510 V-J features to 10 to 15, which were used in a naive Bayes classifier (R e1071). TCRdb applied fastp at Q25 and MiXCR to the public reads, then kept only in-frame beta chains. When rows share a CDR3 protein, they turn into one entry using the most common DNA and genes. These V and J calls are TCRdb output, not the study's own analysis. The sample yields about 290,000 distinct CDR3 sequences; 12% to 15% were counted once. 6.5% to 10% of the sample is taken by the ten largest.

This receptor was identified in a woman between 35 and 50 years old with Graves' hyperthyroidism. The V gene is TRBV3-1 and the J gene is TRBJ2-1; the best D guess is TRBD2, with 6 bases matching. The sequenced sample was blood. CDR3 protein: CASSQRGTGGWQFF. The base sequence is TGTGCCAGCAGCCAAAGAGGGACCGGGGGTTGGCAGTTCTTC.